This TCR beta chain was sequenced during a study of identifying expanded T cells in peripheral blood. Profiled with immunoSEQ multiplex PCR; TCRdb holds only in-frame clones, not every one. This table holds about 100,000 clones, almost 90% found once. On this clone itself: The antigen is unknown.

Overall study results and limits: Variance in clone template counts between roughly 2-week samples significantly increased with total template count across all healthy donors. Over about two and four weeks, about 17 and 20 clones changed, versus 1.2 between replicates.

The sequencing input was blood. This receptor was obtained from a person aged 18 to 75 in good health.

CDR3 region: CASSSRGANTGELFF. CDR3 sequence (DNA): TGTGCCAGCAGCAGCAGGGGGGCGAACACCGGGGAGCTGTTTTTT. The chain couples TRBV7-3 to TRBJ2-2; D is possibly TRBD1 (7 bases). The CDR3 loop spans 15 amino acids. CDR1 and CDR2 (germline): SGHTA, FQGTGA. With 5 bases removed from V and 0 bases from J, the gap between germline ends came to 10 bases.